The rows below give T cell receptor beta chains drawn from one sample of a study of blood T cells in healthy people across ages. Using its own MiXCR run on the 5' RACE reads, TCRdb lists one record per CDR3 protein. The table has about 800,000 distinct CDR3 sequences, 55% to 70% seen once; the top ten hold roughly 22%. Sequenced sample: blood. These receptors were obtained from a man aged 30 to 45 in good health. The CDR3 runs from the conserved cysteine through the conserved F or W. The order of the fields is clone size, J gene, D gene, V gene, CDR3 protein, CDR3 DNA. A D gene is named only where the DNA matches it firmly. Only part of the rows carry a size: once, few, many, or a class if the clone is expanded.

clone_size: -
j_call: TRBJ2-5
d_call: TRBD2
v_call: TRBV20-1
cdr3_aa: CSAREVGGGVGETQYF
cdr3_nt: TGCAGTGCTAGAGAGGTTGGGGGAGGGGTGGGAGAGACCCAGTACTTC

clone_size: -
j_call: TRBJ2-3
d_call: -
v_call: TRBV12-5
cdr3_aa: CASGTLGADTQYF
cdr3_nt: TGTGCTAGTGGTACTCTCGGGGCGGATACGCAGTATTTT

clone_size: -
j_call: TRBJ2-5
d_call: -
v_call: TRBV3-1
cdr3_aa: CASLGLTETQYF
cdr3_nt: TGTGCCAGCTTGGGACTCACAGAGACCCAGTACTTC

clone_size: few
j_call: TRBJ2-7
d_call: -
v_call: TRBV7-2
cdr3_aa: CASSYWPGYEQYF
cdr3_nt: TGTGCCAGCAGCTATTGGCCGGGCTACGAGCAGTACTTC

clone_size: -
j_call: TRBJ2-3
d_call: -
v_call: TRBV7-9
cdr3_aa: CATSEWAQRDTQYF
cdr3_nt: TGTGCCACCAGCGAGTGGGCGCAACGCGATACGCAGTATTTT

clone_size: few
j_call: TRBJ1-2
d_call: TRBD1
v_call: TRBV16
cdr3_aa: CASSQFPPKTGDYGYTF
cdr3_nt: TGTGCCAGCAGCCAATTTCCCCCTAAGACAGGGGACTATGGCTACACCTTC

clone_size: -
j_call: TRBJ2-5
d_call: -
v_call: TRBV12-3/TRBV12-4
cdr3_aa: CASSTRTVQETQYF
cdr3_nt: TGTGCCAGCAGTACTCGGACAGTTCAAGAGACCCAGTACTTC

clone_size: -
j_call: TRBJ2-4
d_call: -
v_call: TRBV2
cdr3_aa: CASNPQGRNIQYF
cdr3_nt: TGTGCCAGCAATCCCCAGGGGAGAAACATTCAGTACTTC

clone_size: -
j_call: TRBJ2-2
d_call: -
v_call: TRBV30
cdr3_aa: CAWSAGGGELFF
cdr3_nt: TGTGCCTGGAGTGCAGGAGGTGGGGAGCTGTTTTTT

clone_size: -
j_call: TRBJ2-7
d_call: TRBD1
v_call: TRBV30
cdr3_aa: CAWSGPLTGDEQYF
cdr3_nt: TGTGCCTGGAGCGGGCCCCTTACAGGGGACGAGCAGTACTTC

clone_size: -
j_call: TRBJ1-1
d_call: TRBD1
v_call: TRBV7-2
cdr3_aa: CASSRSGTGNTEAFF
cdr3_nt: TGTGCCAGCAGTCGATCCGGGACAGGAAACACTGAAGCTTTCTTT

clone_size: -
j_call: TRBJ2-1
d_call: -
v_call: TRBV20-1
cdr3_aa: CSAHPLASPRNEQFF
cdr3_nt: TGCAGTGCTCACCCCCTAGCAAGCCCGCGCAATGAGCAGTTCTTC

clone_size: few
j_call: TRBJ1-6
d_call: TRBD1
v_call: TRBV6-1
cdr3_aa: CASSDVGQGSSPLHF
cdr3_nt: TGTGCCAGCAGTGACGTGGGACAGGGGAGTTCACCCCTCCACTTT

clone_size: -
j_call: TRBJ1-2
d_call: -
v_call: TRBV6-1
cdr3_aa: CASSETIYPNYGYTF
cdr3_nt: TGTGCCAGCAGTGAGACGATTTACCCTAACTATGGCTACACCTTC

clone_size: few
j_call: TRBJ1-1
d_call: -
v_call: TRBV29-1
cdr3_aa: CSVRGQANTEAFF
cdr3_nt: TGCAGCGTTCGGGGACAAGCGAACACTGAAGCTTTCTTT

clone_size: -
j_call: TRBJ2-1
d_call: -
v_call: TRBV12-3/TRBV12-4
cdr3_aa: CASSVVVGNEQFF
cdr3_nt: TGTGCCAGCAGTGTAGTAGTGGGGAATGAGCAGTTCTTC

clone_size: -
j_call: TRBJ2-4
d_call: -
v_call: TRBV7-2
cdr3_aa: CASSLGGRYGQYF
cdr3_nt: TGTGCCAGCAGCTTGGGGGGGCGGTACGGGCAGTACTTC

clone_size: few
j_call: TRBJ2-5
d_call: -
v_call: TRBV7-2
cdr3_aa: CASRRWGSGETQYF
cdr3_nt: TGTGCCAGCAGGCGTTGGGGGTCGGGAGAGACCCAGTACTTC

clone_size: -
j_call: TRBJ2-3
d_call: -
v_call: TRBV4-2
cdr3_aa: CASSNLQGTDTQYF
cdr3_nt: TGTGCCAGCAGCAACCTTCAGGGGACAGATACGCAGTATTTT

clone_size: many
j_call: TRBJ2-1
d_call: -
v_call: TRBV29-1
cdr3_aa: CSARGASYNEQFF
cdr3_nt: TGCAGTGCCCGCGGGGCATCCTACAATGAGCAGTTCTTC

clone_size: -
j_call: TRBJ2-7
d_call: -
v_call: TRBV7-2
cdr3_aa: CASSPRGNTYEQYF
cdr3_nt: TGTGCCAGCAGCCCTCGGGGGAACACCTACGAGCAGTACTTC

clone_size: -
j_call: TRBJ2-3
d_call: -
v_call: TRBV5-1
cdr3_aa: CASSAGQGDDTQYF
cdr3_nt: TGCGCCAGCAGCGCGGGACAAGGGGACGATACGCAGTATTTT

clone_size: few
j_call: TRBJ2-1
d_call: TRBD2
v_call: TRBV20-1
cdr3_aa: CSARGTSGDEQFF
cdr3_nt: TGCAGTGCTAGGGGGACTAGCGGGGATGAGCAGTTCTTC